This T cell receptor (beta chain) was identified in a study of spatial heterogeneity in lung cancer. Study background: The cohort: over 70 early-stage, untreated non-small cell lung cancer patients.

V was clipped by 7 bases and J by 7 bases; unmatched bases: 12. CDR3 length: 15 amino acids. CDR1 and CDR2 (germline): SQVTM, ANQGSEA. Carried by each TCR cDNA molecule was a unique molecular identifier. TCRdb fed the 5' RACE reads into MiXCR, producing one record per CDR3 protein. The table includes about 94,000 distinct CDR3 sequences, just under 20% detected once. Indicated time point: blood at routine non-recurrence follow-up after resection. This material consisted of PBMCs, taken at follow-up. The genes are TRBV29-1 and TRBJ2-2; 10 bases map to TRBD1. This sequence was found in a male donor with early-stage non-small cell lung cancer. The CDR3 coding sequence is TGCAGCGCTAAAGCCGGGACAGGGGACGACGGGGAGCTGTTTTTT. This sequence encodes CSAKAGTGDDGELFF.